A single sample gave rise to the 32 T cell receptor beta chains below, sequenced in a study of identical twins. TCRdb independently ran MiXCR on the 5' RACE reads; one entry per CDR3 protein. The profile shows roughly 500,000 distinct CDR3 sequences, under 25% of them singletons. The sample was also linked to a second study, of T cells expressing NK-cell markers.

Material: CD4+ T cells sorted from blood. The receptors come from a young woman in good health.

This clonotype was recorded at least ten times. This chain connects TRBV20-1 to TRBJ2-1; unclear D gene. This CDR3 has 12 residues. Germline-derived CDR1 and CDR2 are DFQATT and SNEGSKA (reference sequence). CDR3 coding DNA: TGCACCTCCAAGCTCTCCTACAATGAGCAGTTCTTC. It encodes CTSKLSYNEQFF.

This clonotype was seen more than once but under ten times. The chain joins TRBV12-3 or TRBV12-4 to TRBJ2-5; a weak D match, TRBD2 (7 bases). V dropped 1 base and J dropped 4 bases, with 16 bases sitting between them. The CDR3 sequence is 16 residues long. The CDR3 reads CASSLVDPGGRETQYF. The CDR3, as DNA: TGTGCCAGCAGTTTAGTAGACCCGGGGGGCCGAGAGACCCAGTACTTC.

This clonotype was seen a handful of times. This sequence joins TRBV29-1 and TRBJ2-3; no clear D. V lost 2 bases and J lost 11, with 11 bases in between. Germline values: CDR1 SQVTM, CDR2 ANQGSEA. CDR3 length: 11 amino acids. CDR3 sequence reads: CSVELVAKQYF. For the CDR3, the DNA is TGCAGCGTTGAATTAGTTGCTAAGCAGTATTTT.

This clonotype has just a few counts. The rearrangement uses TRBV7-6 and TRBJ1-5; TRBD1 might be the D (6 bases). CDR1 is SGHVS and CDR2 is FNYEAQ in the germline V gene. CDR3 length: 14 amino acids. The V end lost 6 bases, the J end lost 3 bases, and 12 bases lay between the germline ends. The CDR3 region has the DNA TGTGCCAGCAGTCGGACAGAGGACAATCAGCCCCAGCATTTT. Translation gives CASSRTEDNQPQHF.

This clonotype was recorded a few times. The gene calls are TRBV5-1 and TRBJ2-1; possible D gene TRBD2, 6 bases. The V gene's germline CDR1 is SGHRS and CDR2 YFSETQ. This CDR3 region has 15 residues. Trimming left V 4 bases short and J 4 bases short, with 15 bases between. The CDR3 bases are TGCGCCAGCAGCCTCGGTGATAGCGGTTACAATGAGCAGTTCTTC. Protein sequence: CASSLGDSGYNEQFF.

V is TRBV29-1 and J is TRBJ2-1; the D gene could be TRBD1 or TRBD2 (5 bases each). V was pared by 6 bases and J by 0 bases, with 9 bases between. This CDR3 region has 13 residues. Germline assignment: CDR1 SQVTM and CDR2 ANQGSEA. The CDR3 bases are TGCAGCGTCGGGACCTTCTCCTACAATGAGCAGTTCTTC. This encodes CSVGTFSYNEQFF.

This rearrangement joins TRBV5-1 to TRBJ1-2, with 7 bases identical to TRBD1. Germline V gives CDR1 SGHRS, CDR2 YFSETQ. J was trimmed by 7 bases and V by 0 bases; bases with no gene match: 3. The CDR3 runs 13 residues. In nucleotides, the CDR3 is TGCGCCAGCAGCTTGGGAGGGGGCTTTGGCTACACCTTC. It codes for CASSLGGGFGYTF.

This clonotype was observed a handful of times. The CDR3 region has the DNA TGCAGCGTTGAACGAACATCTCCTATACAGGCGCAGTATTTT. This translates into CSVERTSPIQAQYF. The chain couples TRBV29-1 to TRBJ2-3; a weak D match, TRBD1 (5 bases). The CDR3 is 14 residues long. The V gene lost 2 bases and the J gene lost 10 bases, with 19 bases spanning the gap. CDR1 and CDR2 from the germline V gene are SQVTM and ANQGSEA.

The chain employs TRBV12-3 or TRBV12-4 and TRBJ2-2, with TRBD2 identical over 11 bases. The CDR3 has 21 amino acids. Germline trimming cut 3 bases from V and 5 bases from J; bases unmatched to any gene: 20. The CDR3 DNA follows: TGTGCCAGCAGTTTCCGTCCCTATAGCGGGGGGGGCCGATCTAATACCGGGGAGCTGTTTTTT. It specifies CASSFRPYSGGGRSNTGELFF.

This clonotype was seen only a few times. This chain connects TRBV20-1 to TRBJ2-7, with D perhaps TRBD2 (5 bases). Trimming removed 3 bases from V and 0 bases from J, with 12 bases in between. The CDR3 is 14 amino acids. Per germline, CDR1 DFQATT and CDR2 SNEGSKA (reference sequence). The CDR3 nucleotides are TGCAGTGCTAGTATCCCGGGGAGCTCCTACGAGCAGTACTTC. Translating it yields CSASIPGSSYEQYF.

V usage is TRBV27 and J usage is TRBJ2-2; 7 bases agree with TRBD1. The CDR3 consists of 15 residues. V lost 0 bases to trimming and J lost 6 bases; unmatched junction nucleotides: 4. Per the germline V gene, CDR1 is MNHEY and CDR2 is SMNVEV (reference sequence). The CDR3 loop is CASSLSVTGSGELFF. In DNA form, the CDR3 reads TGTGCCAGCAGTTTATCCGTGACAGGGTCCGGGGAGCTGTTTTTT.

V and J are TRBV11-3 and TRBJ2-3, with 14 bases aligning to TRBD2. CDR3 length: 17 residues. With 2 bases clipped from V and 3 bases from J, the junction kept 4 bases outside the gene matches. CDR1 and CDR2 from the germline V gene are SGHNT and YENEEA. CDR3 protein: CASSLRTSGGSTDTQYF. CDR3 nucleotides: TGTGCCAGCAGCTTAAGGACTAGCGGGGGGTCGACAGATACGCAGTATTTT.

This clonotype was recorded once. The V gene is TRBV7-9, the J gene TRBJ2-1; TRBD2 agrees at 8 bases. J gave up 10 bases and V 5 bases, and 10 bases lay outside the gene matches. The CDR3 contains 14 residues. Germline V CDR1 and CDR2: SEHNR, FQNEAQ (reference sequence). The CDR3 sequence: CASSPGLEGREQFF. CDR3 nucleotide sequence: TGTGCCAGCAGCCCGGGACTAGAGGGAAGAGAGCAGTTCTTC.

The chain uses TRBV6-5 and TRBJ2-2; D assignment may be TRBD1 or TRBD2 (5 bases each). Germline CDR1 reads MNHEY; CDR2 reads SVGAGI. With 0 bases removed from V and 5 bases from J, the gap between germline ends came to 7 bases. The CDR3 covers 14 residues. CDR3 residues: CASSYSGETGELFF. CDR3 bases: TGTGCCAGCAGTTACTCGGGGGAAACCGGGGAGCTGTTTTTT.

This chain joins TRBV7-3 and TRBJ2-1; no firm D call. CDR1 SGHTA and CDR2 FQGTGA come from the germline V gene. The CDR3 loop spans 13 amino acids. The V and J ends lost 5 bases and 8 bases respectively, with 13 bases between them. This chain's CDR3 is CASSRVGSDEQFF. In DNA form, the CDR3 reads TGTGCCAGCAGCCGGGTAGGGTCCGATGAGCAGTTCTTC. The full variable domain, in which reference TRBV7-3 and TRBJ2-1 provide the parts outside the CDR3, is GAGVSQTPSNKVTEKGKYVELRCDPISGHTALYWYRQSLGQGPEFLIYFQGTGAADDSGLPNDRFFAVRPEGSVSTLKIQRTERGDSAVYLCASSRVGSDEQFFGPGTRLTVL.

The chain has TRBV6-2 or TRBV6-3 and TRBJ2-7, with 13 bases identical to TRBD2. CDR1 and CDR2 (germline): MNHEY, SVGEGT. The CDR3 has 16 amino acids. The junction had 4 bases not matched to a gene; V was cut back by 4 bases and J by 1 base. DNA for the CDR3: TGTGCCAGCAGTTCCCGGACTAGCGGGAGATCCTACGAGCAGTACTTC. Translated, it gives CASSSRTSGRSYEQYF.

This clonotype was seen at least ten times. The chain combines TRBV12-3 or TRBV12-4 with TRBJ1-5, with a tentative D call TRBD1 (5 bases). Trimming left V 0 bases short and J 6 bases short, with 15 bases between. The CDR3 spans 16 residues. The CDR3 DNA reads TGTGCCAGCAGTTTAGCGATTGGACGGGGGAGTCAGCCCCAGCATTTT. Translation gives CASSLAIGRGSQPQHF.

The chain couples TRBV20-1 to TRBJ2-3; D is uncertain. The CDR3 spans 15 residues. Germline V gene data show CDR1 as DFQATT and CDR2 as SNEGSKA (reference sequence). Trimming removed 1 base from V and 0 bases from J, with 11 bases in between. CDR3 sequence (DNA): TGCAGTGCTAGAGGTGCCGTAGGGAGCACAGATACGCAGTATTTT. It yields the protein CSARGAVGSTDTQYF.

The rearrangement uses TRBV12-3 or TRBV12-4 and TRBJ2-2, with 7 bases aligning to TRBD1. Trimming removed 4 bases from V and 1 base from J; junction bases left unmatched: 9. This CDR3 has 17 residues. The CDR3 DNA is TGTGCCAGCAGTTCCCTTTGGACAGGATGGAACACCGGGGAGCTGTTTTTT. The encoded protein is CASSSLWTGWNTGELFF.

This clonotype was picked up a small number of times. The gene calls are TRBV7-9 and TRBJ2-1; the match to TRBD2 covers 12 bases. J lost 12 bases, V lost 2 bases, and 11 bases had no gene match. The V gene's germline CDR1 is SEHNR and CDR2 FQNEAQ (reference sequence). This CDR3 has 16 amino acids. In DNA form, the CDR3 reads TGTGCCAGCAGCTTAACCGGGACTAGCGGGCGCTCGAGGCAGTTCTTC. It codes for CASSLTGTSGRSRQFF.

This clonotype was observed a handful of times. V and J are TRBV5-1 and TRBJ2-5; no reliable D call. The CDR3 is made up of 13 amino acids. CDR1 and CDR2 from the germline V gene are SGHRS and YFSETQ. With 3 bases removed from V and 3 bases from J, the gap between germline ends came to 9 bases. In DNA form, the CDR3 reads TGCGCCAGCAGCTCGCGGACCAAAGAGACCCAGTACTTC. The encoded protein is CASSSRTKETQYF. Supplemented by reference TRBV5-1 and TRBJ2-5, the full variable domain reads KAGVTQTPRYLIKTRGQQVTLSCSPISGHRSVSWYQQTPGQGLQFLFEYFSETQRNKGNFPGRFSGRQFSNSRSEMNVSTLELGDSALYLCASSSRTKETQYFGPGTRLLVL.

This clonotype was recorded at least ten times. The gene calls are TRBV20-1 and TRBJ1-2, with no clear D. Germline V gene lookup returns CDR1 DFQATT and CDR2 SNEGSKA (reference sequence). Trimming removed 5 bases from V and 5 bases from J, with 15 bases in between. The CDR3 length is 13 residues. CDR3 region: CSALELREYGYTF. The CDR3 region has the DNA TGCAGTGCTCTCGAGTTAAGGGAATATGGCTACACCTTC.

In this sample, this clonotype turned up a few times. The rearrangement joins TRBV14 to TRBJ2-3; 7 bases align to TRBD1. Per germline, CDR1 SGHDN and CDR2 FVKESK. The CDR3 has 16 amino acids. V gave up 2 bases and J gave up 2 bases; unmatched junction bases: 7. The CDR3 loop is CASSQPTGAITDTQYF. In DNA, the CDR3 is TGTGCCAGCAGCCAACCAACAGGGGCGATCACAGATACGCAGTATTTT.

This clonotype was found a few times. The chain has TRBV3-1 and TRBJ2-2; 8 positions agree with TRBD2. V was clipped by 4 bases and J by 3 bases; unmatched bases: 7. The germline V gene encodes CDR1 LGHDT and CDR2 YNNKEL (reference sequence). The CDR3 has 16 residues. The CDR3 DNA sequence: TGTGCCAGCAGCCGCCTAACTAGCGGAGACACCGGGGAGCTGTTTTTT. Protein sequence: CASSRLTSGDTGELFF.

The chain joins TRBV27 to TRBJ1-1, with D perhaps matching TRBD1 (5 bases). V was cut by 6 bases and J by 0 bases, with 17 bases left in between. Germline loops: CDR1 MNHEY, CDR2 SMNVEV (reference sequence). This CDR3 comprises 16 residues. Written as DNA, the CDR3 is TGTGCCAGCAGCCGGGGGGGACTCCTCATGAACACTGAAGCTTTCTTT. It specifies CASSRGGLLMNTEAFF.

V usage is TRBV4-3 and J usage is TRBJ2-2; tentative D call: TRBD2 (5 bases). Germline V gene sequence: CDR1 LGHNA, CDR2 YSLEER. CDR3 length: 16 residues. Trimming cost V 5 bases and J 3 bases, with 16 bases left between them. DNA for the CDR3: TGCGCCAGCAGCGGAATGGGAGACGGATACACCGGGGAGCTGTTTTTT. It codes for CASSGMGDGYTGELFF.

This clonotype has more than one count but fewer than ten. V and J are TRBV5-1 and TRBJ2-7; D might be TRBD1 (6 bases). With 0 bases removed from V and 9 bases from J, the gap between germline ends came to 19 bases. Germline values: CDR1 SGHRS, CDR2 YFSETQ. The CDR3 runs 15 residues. CDR3: CASSLEAGDPSVQYF. In nucleotides, the CDR3 is TGCGCCAGCAGCTTGGAGGCAGGGGACCCCTCGGTGCAGTACTTC.

The V call is TRBV12-3 or TRBV12-4, the J call TRBJ1-5; tentatively, D is TRBD1 (5 bases). Trimming stripped 5 bases from V and 9 bases from J, with 17 bases between. The CDR3 sequence is 14 residues long. The CDR3 DNA reads TGTGCCAGCAGTCCCGGGGCCGGACGTGGGCCCCAGCATTTT. This sequence encodes CASSPGAGRGPQHF.

V and J are TRBV7-2 and TRBJ2-3, with D possibly called TRBD1 or TRBD2 (5 bases each). This CDR3 region has 13 residues. Trimming pared 5 bases from V and 10 bases from J, leaving 16 bases between. CDR1 is SGHTA, CDR2 FQGNSA, per germline. Here the CDR3 reads CASSPLLGVAQYF. As DNA, the CDR3 is TGTGCCAGCAGCCCACTACTAGGGGTGGCGCAGTATTTT.

In this sample, this clonotype turned up many times. The chain is built from TRBV12-3 or TRBV12-4 and TRBJ1-2; unclear D gene. The length of the CDR3 is 12 residues. V lost 5 bases to trimming and J lost 9 bases, with 13 bases between them. The CDR3 protein is CASSTSGGSYTF. CDR3 DNA sequence: TGTGCCAGCAGTACCTCGGGAGGTAGCTACACCTTC.

J is TRBJ2-3 and V is TRBV5-1; possible D gene TRBD2, 6 bases. Per germline, CDR1 SGHRS and CDR2 YFSETQ. Trimming removed 0 bases from V and 6 bases from J, with 17 bases in between. The CDR3 runs to 16 residues. CDR3 nucleotide sequence: TGCGCCAGCAGCTTGGGAACCGGGACTCGCGGGGATACGCAGTATTTT. It codes for CASSLGTGTRGDTQYF.

This clonotype has a count of ten or more. V usage is TRBV12-3 or TRBV12-4 and J usage is TRBJ1-5; D remains ambiguous. V was pared by 0 bases and J by 1 base, with 7 bases between. There are 15 residues in the CDR3. The CDR3 region has the DNA TGTGCCAGCAGTTTAGCAGGTCTCAGCAATCAGCCCCAGCATTTT. Protein product: CASSLAGLSNQPQHF.